The rows below give T cell receptor beta chains drawn from one sample of a study of cytomegalovirus exposure and HLA in healthy donors. Sequenced by immunoSEQ multiplex PCR; TCRdb stores in-frame clones only, minus some. Altogether 180,000 or so clones are present, 62% being singletons, with the ten largest covering around 2.9%. The source material was PBMCs. The origin of the receptors is a middle-aged man in good health and CMV-seronegative. CDR3s leave out the opening cysteine and the closing phenylalanine or tryptophan.

j_gene: TRBJ2-7; v_gene: TRBV5-1; CDR3aa: ASSLTTGVGEQY
j_gene: TRBJ1-1; v_gene: TRBV5-1; CDR3aa: ASSSYRMNTEAF
j_gene: TRBJ2-7; v_gene: TRBV5-1; CDR3aa: ATSPGLVSYEQY
j_gene: TRBJ2-1; v_gene: TRBV7-6; CDR3aa: ASSLRGPAASSYNEQF
j_gene: TRBJ2-7; v_gene: TRBV5-1; CDR3aa: ASRDFYEQY
j_gene: TRBJ1-1; v_gene: TRBV29-1; CDR3aa: SVPGQPNTEAF
j_gene: TRBJ2-1; v_gene: TRBV7-6; CDR3aa: ASSREEINEQF
j_gene: TRBJ1-4; v_gene: TRBV5-4; CDR3aa: ASSRDLGANEKLF
j_gene: TRBJ1-2; v_gene: TRBV29-1; CDR3aa: SVAGQGNYGYT
j_gene: TRBJ1-2; v_gene: TRBV25-1; CDR3aa: ASTIGQGLGYT
j_gene: TRBJ1-6; v_gene: TRBV11-2; CDR3aa: ASSLVSDNSPLH
j_gene: TRBJ2-7; v_gene: TRBV6-5; CDR3aa: ASSRTGRVYEQY
j_gene: TRBJ2-2; v_gene: TRBV29-1; CDR3aa: SVEGRPGTGGTGELF
j_gene: TRBJ1-5; v_gene: TRBV4-2; CDR3aa: ASSPNYGQLDTSNQPQH